One and the same sample provided the 5 T cell receptor beta chains below, sequenced in a study of T cells in Graves' hyperthyroidism and ophthalmopathy. Researchers took RNA transcripts and amplified the TCR beta CDR3 regions from them. With the HTBI primer set, the TCR CDR3 went through a first round of RT-PCR. TCRdb itself ran the multiplex PCR reads through MiXCR, one entry per CDR3 protein. The table includes 300,000 to 450,000 distinct CDR3 sequences, 15% to 19% detected once. Sequencing was performed on blood. These receptors all stem from a woman aged 18-29 years with Graves' hyperthyroidism that later progressed to Graves' ophthalmopathy.

This clonotype was seen only a few times. The gene calls are TRBV10-2 and TRBJ2-2; 14 bases match TRBD2. This CDR3 contains 15 residues. CDR1 and CDR2 (germline): WSHSY, SAAADI. Here the CDR3 DNA reads TGCGGCCCGGGACTAGCGGGAGTTGGACCCGGGGAGCTGTTTTTT. The encoded protein is CGPGLAGVGPGELFF.

The chain employs TRBV7-9 and TRBJ2-2; TRBD1 matches at 8 bases. Germline assignment: CDR1 SEHNR and CDR2 FQNEAQ (reference sequence). Losses at the gene ends were 5 bases for V and 5 bases for J; bases not matched to a gene: 7. The CDR3 is 15 amino acids. DNA for the CDR3: TGTGCCAGCAGCAACGCAGGGGGCGGAACCGGGGAGCTGTTTTTT. This codes for CASSNAGGGTGELFF.

This clonotype was seen ten or more times. The rearrangement uses TRBV12-3 or TRBV12-4 and TRBJ1-6; D is uncertain. Between the trimmed V and J ends, which lost 2 bases and 10 bases, there was a span of 6 bases. This CDR3 contains 12 residues. The CDR3 DNA reads TGTGCCAGCAGTTTAAATAGCTCACCCCTCCACTTT. Translation gives CASSLNSSPLHF.

This clonotype has just a few counts. The chain combines TRBV9 with TRBJ1-1; D remains unclear. The CDR3 runs to 13 residues. V was clipped by 1 base and J by 11 bases, with 15 bases between them. CDR1 SGDLS and CDR2 YYNGEE come from the germline V gene. The CDR3 bases are TGTGCCAGCAGCGTATCGGGCGGCGGTCGGGCTTTCTTT. Residues: CASSVSGGGRAFF.

The chain recombines TRBV7-9 with TRBJ2-1; 10 bases agree with TRBD1. Germline V gene lookup returns CDR1 SEHNR and CDR2 FQNEAQ (reference sequence). CDR3 length: 17 residues. V was pared by 4 bases and J by 3 bases, with 9 bases of the junction left unmatched. CDR3 coding DNA: TGTGCCAGCAGCTCCGATCCGGGACAGGGGAGCTACAATGAGCAGTTCTTC. Translation gives CASSSDPGQGSYNEQFF.